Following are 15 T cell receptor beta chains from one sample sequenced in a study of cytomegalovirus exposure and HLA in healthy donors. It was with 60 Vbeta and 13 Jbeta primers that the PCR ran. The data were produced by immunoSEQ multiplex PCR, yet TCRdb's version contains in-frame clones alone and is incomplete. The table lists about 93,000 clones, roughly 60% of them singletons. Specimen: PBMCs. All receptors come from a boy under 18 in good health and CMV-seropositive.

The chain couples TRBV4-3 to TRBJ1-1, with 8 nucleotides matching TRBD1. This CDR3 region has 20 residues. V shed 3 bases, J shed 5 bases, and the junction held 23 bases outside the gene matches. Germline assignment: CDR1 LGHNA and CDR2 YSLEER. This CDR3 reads CASSQEQLNQGAGMGTEAFF. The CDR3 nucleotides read TGCGCCAGCAGCCAGGAGCAGCTAAACCAGGGGGCAGGGATGGGGACTGAAGCTTTCTTT.

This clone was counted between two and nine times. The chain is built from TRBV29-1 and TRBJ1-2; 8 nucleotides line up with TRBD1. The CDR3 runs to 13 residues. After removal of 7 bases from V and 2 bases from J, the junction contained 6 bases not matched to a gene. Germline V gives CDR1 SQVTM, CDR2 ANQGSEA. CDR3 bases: TGCAGCGCGGCAGGGGGCTTAAACTATGGCTACACCTTC. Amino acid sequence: CSAAGGLNYGYTF.

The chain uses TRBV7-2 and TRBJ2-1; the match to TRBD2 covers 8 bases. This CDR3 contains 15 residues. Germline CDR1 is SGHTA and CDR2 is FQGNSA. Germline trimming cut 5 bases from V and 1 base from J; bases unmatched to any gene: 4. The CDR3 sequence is CASSPAGGSYNEQFF. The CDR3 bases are TGTGCCAGCAGCCCGGCGGGAGGTTCCTACAATGAGCAGTTCTTC.

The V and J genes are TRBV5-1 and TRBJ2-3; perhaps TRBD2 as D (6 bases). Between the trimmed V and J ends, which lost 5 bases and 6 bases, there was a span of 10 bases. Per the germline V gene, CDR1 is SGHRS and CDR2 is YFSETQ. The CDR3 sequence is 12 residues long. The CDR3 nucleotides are TGCGCCAGCAGAAAGGAGGGGGATACGCAGTATTTT. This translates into CASRKEGDTQYF.

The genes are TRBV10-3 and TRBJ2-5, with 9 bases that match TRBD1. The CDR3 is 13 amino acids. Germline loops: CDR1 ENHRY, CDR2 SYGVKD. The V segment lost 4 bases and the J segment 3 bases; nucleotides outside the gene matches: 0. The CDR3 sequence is CAISGQGEETQYF. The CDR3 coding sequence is TGTGCCATCAGTGGACAGGGGGAAGAGACCCAGTACTTC.

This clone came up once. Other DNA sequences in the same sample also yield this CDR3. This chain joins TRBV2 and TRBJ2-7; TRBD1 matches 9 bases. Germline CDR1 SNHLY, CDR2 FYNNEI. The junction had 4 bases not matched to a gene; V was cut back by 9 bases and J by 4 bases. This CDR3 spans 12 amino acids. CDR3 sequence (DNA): TGTGCCAGTGGACAGGGGAGGTACGAGCAGTACTTC. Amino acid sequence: CASGQGRYEQYF.

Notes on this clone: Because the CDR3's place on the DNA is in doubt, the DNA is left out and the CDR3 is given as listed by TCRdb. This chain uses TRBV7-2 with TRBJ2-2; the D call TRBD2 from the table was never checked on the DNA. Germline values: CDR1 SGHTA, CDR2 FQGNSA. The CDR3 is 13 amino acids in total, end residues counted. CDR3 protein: CASSSSGTGELFF.

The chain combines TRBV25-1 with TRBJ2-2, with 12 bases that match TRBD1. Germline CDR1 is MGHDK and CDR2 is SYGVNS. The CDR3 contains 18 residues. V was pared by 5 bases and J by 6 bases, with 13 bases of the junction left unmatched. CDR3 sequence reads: CASSPPGLGQGASGELFF. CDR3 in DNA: TGTGCCAGCAGTCCCCCGGGTCTGGGACAGGGGGCGTCCGGGGAGCTGTTTTTT.

The CDR3 DNA sequence: TGTGCCAGCAGCCAAGAACCGGAGCGGAGCTCCTACAATGAGCAGTTCTTC. Translating gives CASSQEPERSSYNEQFF. J is TRBJ2-1 and V is TRBV4-2; D perhaps matches TRBD2 (5 bases). Trimming pared 0 bases from V and 0 bases from J, leaving 12 bases between. Germline CDR1 LGHNA, CDR2 YNFKEQ. This CDR3 is 17 amino acids long.

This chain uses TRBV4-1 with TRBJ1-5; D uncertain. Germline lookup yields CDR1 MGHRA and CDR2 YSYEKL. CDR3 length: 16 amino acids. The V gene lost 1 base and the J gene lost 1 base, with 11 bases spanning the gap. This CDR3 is CASSQVIAMSNQPQHF. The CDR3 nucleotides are TGCGCCAGCAGCCAAGTTATAGCTATGAGCAATCAGCCCCAGCATTTT.

CDR3 loop: CASNRDRGRSNEKLFF. Written as DNA, the CDR3 is TGTGCCAGCAACAGGGACAGGGGGCGGTCTAATGAAAAACTGTTTTTT. The chain uses TRBV5-6 and TRBJ1-4; 12 nucleotides line up with TRBD1. From germline, CDR1 is SGHDT and CDR2 YYEEEE. CDR3 length: 16 residues. V gave up 6 bases and J gave up 3 bases; unmatched junction bases: 6.

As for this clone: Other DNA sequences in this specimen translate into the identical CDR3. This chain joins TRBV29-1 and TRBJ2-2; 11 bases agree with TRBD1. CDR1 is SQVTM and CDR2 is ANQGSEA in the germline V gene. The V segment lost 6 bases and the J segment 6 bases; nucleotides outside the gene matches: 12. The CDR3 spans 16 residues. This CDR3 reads CSVMDRGPGTAGELFF. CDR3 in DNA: TGCAGCGTAATGGACAGGGGGCCAGGGACGGCCGGGGAGCTGTTTTTT.

CDR3 protein: CASSPQENTEAFF. The CDR3 bases are TGTGCCAGCTCACCTCAGGAGAACACTGAAGCTTTCTTT. The chain uses TRBV18 and TRBJ1-1; D ambiguous. Germline CDR1 and CDR2: KGHSH and LQKENI. The CDR3 runs to 13 residues. V lost 3 bases and J 1 base, leaving 6 bases between the germline ends.

The CDR3 DNA is TGTGCCAGCAGTTATACAGGAAGCACAGATACGCAGTATTTT. Encoded protein: CASSYTGSTDTQYF. The J gene is TRBJ2-3, the V gene TRBV6-5, with TRBD1 as a possible D gene (5 bases). Trimming removed 3 bases from V and 0 bases from J, with 7 bases in between. The CDR3 is made up of 14 amino acids. Germline assignment: CDR1 MNHEY and CDR2 SVGAGI.

The CDR3 spells CASSRGTGSLFF. The CDR3 DNA is TGCGCCAGCAGCCGAGGGACAGGATCCCTGTTTTTT. V and J are TRBV4-3 and TRBJ1-4, with 8 bases matching TRBD1. The CDR3 runs 12 residues. With 4 bases clipped from V and 14 bases from J, the junction kept 6 bases outside the gene matches. Germline lookup yields CDR1 LGHNA and CDR2 YSLEER.